Listed below are T cell receptor beta chains from one sample, sequenced in a study of CD8 T cells in ankylosing spondylitis. From the 5' RACE reads, TCRdb called clonotypes with MiXCR, one entry per CDR3 protein. This table has some 200,000 distinct CDR3 sequences, 25% to 30% appearing once. The sample taken for sequencing was blood, either unsorted or a sorted T cell fraction (not recorded which). These receptors all come from a male donor with ankylosing spondylitis or in good health (not recorded which). The CDR3 runs from the conserved cysteine through the conserved F or W. Fields, in order: CDR3 protein, CDR3 DNA, clone size, J gene, V gene, D gene. A D gene is named only where the DNA matches it firmly. For some rows the clone size is stated as once, few or many, or as a class when expanded; others skip it.

CSVEEGGGSSYNEQFF TGCAGCGTTGAAGAAGGCGGCGGTTCCTCCTACAATGAGCAGTTCTTC many TRBJ2-1 TRBV29-1 NA
CASSEALLGDTQYF TGTGCCAGCAGTGAAGCGCTTCTTGGAGATACGCAGTATTTT many TRBJ2-3 TRBV2 NA
CSVWASGRYQETQYF TGCAGCGTTTGGGCTAGCGGGAGGTACCAAGAGACCCAGTACTTC few TRBJ2-5 TRBV29-1 TRBD2
CASSLSGISYNEQFF TGTGCCAGCAGCCTTAGCGGGATCTCCTACAATGAGCAGTTCTTC many TRBJ2-1 TRBV7-2 TRBD2
CSGGREETQYF TGCAGCGGTGGGCGGGAGGAGACCCAGTACTTC few TRBJ2-5 TRBV29-1 TRBD2
CASSLGSSSEQYF TGTGCCAGCAGTTTGGGATCGTCCAGCGAGCAGTACTTC many TRBJ2-7 TRBV12-3/TRBV12-4 NA
CATSDPRQGSQETQYF TGTGCCACCAGTGATCCCCGACAGGGGTCCCAAGAGACCCAGTACTTC many TRBJ2-5 TRBV24-1 TRBD1
CASSLGVGAHSPLHF TGTGCCAGCAGTTTAGGAGTAGGGGCACATTCACCCCTCCACTTT NA TRBJ1-6 TRBV12-3/TRBV12-4 NA
CASSYDRVGNEQFF TGCGCCAGCAGCTACGACCGGGTGGGGAATGAGCAGTTCTTC many TRBJ2-1 TRBV5-1 NA
CASSLEGAHRGNTEAFF TGTGCCAGCAGCTTAGAGGGGGCACACAGGGGGAACACTGAAGCTTTCTTT NA TRBJ1-1 TRBV7-6 TRBD1
CSALSEREQFF TGCAGTGCCCTATCGGAGAGGGAGCAGTTCTTC NA TRBJ2-1 TRBV20-1 NA
CSVGGRVDTQYF TGCAGCGTTGGCGGAAGGGTAGATACGCAGTATTTT NA TRBJ2-3 TRBV29-1 NA
CSVEFRNRVAFF TGCAGCGTTGAATTTAGGAACAGGGTTGCTTTCTTT NA TRBJ1-1 TRBV29-1 NA
CASSLGQSYNEQFF TGCGCCAGCAGCTTGGGGCAATCCTACAATGAGCAGTTCTTC many TRBJ2-1 TRBV5-1 NA
CSVSWGPNQPQHF TGCAGCGTTTCGTGGGGACCCAATCAGCCCCAGCATTTT NA TRBJ1-5 TRBV29-1 NA